The rows below give T cell receptor beta chains drawn from one sample of a study of tumor-infiltrating lymphocytes in primary liver carcinoma. TCRdb re-called the multiplex PCR reads with MiXCR, one entry per CDR3 protein. The sample holds about 210,000 distinct CDR3 sequences, 65% seen once. The sequenced sample was peripheral blood. The source of these receptors is a woman aged 55-70 years with primary liver carcinoma and hepatitis B virus infection. The CDR3 runs from the conserved cysteine through the conserved F or W. The D gene is left open where the match is weak. Clone size is not always given. Where it is, it says once, few, many or a class for expanded clones.

18,NA,TRBV5-1,NA,TRBJ2-2,TGCGCCAGCAGCTTGGTCCTCCGGGGGCGGGCGAACACCGGGGAGTTGTTTTTT,CASSLVLRGRANTGELFF
16,NA,TRBV6-9,NA,TRBJ2-3,TGTGGCAGCGGGTACCTCCGGGACTCCCGCACAGATACGCAGTATTTT,CGSGYLRDSRTDTQYF
14,TRBD1,TRBV6-5,NA,TRBJ1-1,TGTGTCAGCAGCACCGGGACAGCGAACACTGAAACTTTCTTT,CVSSTGTANTETFF
14,NA,TRBV11-1,many,TRBJ2-2,TGTGCCAGCAGCCGGAGCAGGGAGGCGGGGGAGCTGTTTTTT,CASSRSREAGELFF
15,TRBD1,TRBV5-1,few,TRBJ2-7,TGCGCCAGCAGCTTGGCGTCGGGACAGATCTACGAGCAGTACTTC,CASSLASGQIYEQYF
14,TRBD1,TRBV5-4,few,TRBJ1-2,TGTGCCAGCAGCCGCCCCGGGACAGGGGATGGCTACACCTTC,CASSRPGTGDGYTF
14,TRBD1,TRBV5-1,NA,TRBJ1-2,TGCGCCAGCAGCTTACAACAGGGGGCAGGTGGCTACACCTTC,CASSLQQGAGGYTF
15,TRBD1,TRBV6-5,many,TRBJ2-7,TGTGCCAGCACCGATTCCGGGACAGGGATCCACGAGCAGTACTTC,CASTDSGTGIHEQYF
16,NA,TRBV7-9,NA,TRBJ1-1,TGTGCCAGCAGCTTAGTGCTCGGGGAGGGAAACACTGAAGCTTTCTTT,CASSLVLGEGNTEAFF
16,NA,TRBV11-3,many,TRBJ1-1,TGTGCCAGCAGCTTAGACGAATGGAAAGCGAACACTGAAGCTTTCTTT,CASSLDEWKANTEAFF
15,TRBD2,TRBV12-3/TRBV12-4,NA,TRBJ2-7,TGTGCCAGCACCGAACCCGGGAGGCCCATCCACGAGCAGTACTTC,CASTEPGRPIHEQYF
17,NA,TRBV4-1,NA,TRBJ2-7,TGCGCCAGCAGCCATCCCAAGCTACGGCATAACTCCTACGAGCAGTATTTC,CASSHPKLRHNSYEQYF
19,TRBD1,TRBV29-1,NA,TRBJ2-6,TGCAGCGTCGAAGCCCCCCCCGGGACAGGGGATACTAGGGCCAACGTCCTGACTTTC,CSVEAPPGTGDTRANVLTF
14,TRBD1,TRBV28,NA,TRBJ1-5,TGTGCCAGCAGTTTGGGACAGGGGAACCAGCCCCAGCATTTT,CASSLGQGNQPQHF
14,NA,TRBV12-5,NA,TRBJ2-1,TGTGCTAGTGGTCTGGTGGAGACATCGAGGAAGCAGTTCTTC,CASGLVETSRKQFF
14,NA,TRBV10-2,NA,TRBJ2-7,TGCGCCAGCAGTGGGAGCGGGTTCTCCTACGATCAGTACTTC,CASSGSGFSYDQYF
15,NA,TRBV6-1,NA,TRBJ1-2,TGTCCCAGCAGTGAAGCCTTGGGGACAACCTATGGCTACACCTTC,CPSSEALGTTYGYTF
17,TRBD2,TRBV11-2,NA,TRBJ2-3,TGTGTCAGCAGCCCCTGGACTAGCGGGAGGGGAGCAGATGCGCAGTATTTT,CVSSPWTSGRGADAQYF
15,TRBD1,TRBV12-3/TRBV12-4,NA,TRBJ1-6,TGTGCCAGCAGTCGTCGACAGGGGGGAAATTCAGTCCTCCACTTT,CASSRRQGGNSVLHF
14,TRBD2,TRBV6-6,NA,TRBJ2-5,TGTGCCAGCAGTTACGGGCGGGGGGCGGTGATCCGGTACTTC,CASSYGRGAVIRYF
15,TRBD2,TRBV11-2,NA,TRBJ2-7,TGTGCCAGCAGCTTAGAAGGGGGACTAGTTCCCGAACAGTACTTC,CASSLEGGLVPEQYF
16,NA,TRBV6-5,many,TRBJ2-1,TGTGCCAGCAGTTATGCTAGTCGAGAGTCCTACAATGAGCAGTTCTTC,CASSYASRESYNEQFF
15,TRBD1,TRBV5-4,few,TRBJ1-5,TGTGCCAGCAGTTCCGGACAGGACCCCAATCAGCCCCAGCATTTT,CASSSGQDPNQPQHF
15,NA,TRBV28,NA,TRBJ2-7,TGTGCCAGCAGTTCCCCCGGGGAGGAGTCCTACGGGCAGTACTTC,CASSSPGEESYGQYF
17,NA,TRBV4-1,NA,TRBJ1-2,TGCGCTAGCAGCCTCGAGGGGAGAGTTTCGTATTATAGTGGCTACACCTTC,CASSLEGRVSYYSGYTF
15,NA,TRBV12-3/TRBV12-4,NA,TRBJ2-6,TGTGCCAGCAGTTTGGACTTCTTTGGGGCCAACGTCCTGACTTTC,CASSLDFFGANVLTF
13,TRBD1,TRBV5-1,few,TRBJ1-2,TGCGCCAGCAGACCGACAGGGAACTATGGCTACACCTTC,CASRPTGNYGYTF
16,NA,TRBV10-2,NA,TRBJ2-1,TGCGCCAGCAGACCTCCCGGGGCCTTATTATACAATGAGCAATTCTTC,CASRPPGALLYNEQFF
14,TRBD1,TRBV11-2,NA,TRBJ2-4,TGTGCCAGCAGCCTGACAGGGTATGATAACATTCAATACTTC,CASSLTGYDNIQYF
13,NA,TRBV14,many,TRBJ2-7,TGTGCCAGCAGCCAAGCAAGTTGGCACGAGCAGTACTTC,CASSQASWHEQYF
15,TRBD1,TRBV2,once,TRBJ1-5,TGTGGCAGCAGACTTGACCGACAGGGAGGGCAGCCCCAGCATTTT,CGSRLDRQGGQPQHF
15,TRBD2,TRBV6-5,NA,TRBJ2-3,TGTGCCAACAGTGGCCTAGCGGGAGTGAAGGACACGCAGTATTTT,CANSGLAGVKDTQYF
15,NA,TRBV7-8,NA,TRBJ2-5,TGTGTCAGCAGCTTAGGGTTCGCAGCCGAAGAGACCCAGTACTTC,CVSSLGFAAEETQYF
17,TRBD1,TRBV11-2,NA,TRBJ2-7,TGTGCCAGCAGCTTAGGACTTAACAGGGGCCTCTCCTACGAGCAGTACTTC,CASSLGLNRGLSYEQYF
14,NA,TRBV12-3/TRBV12-4,many,TRBJ1-1,TGTGCCAGCAGTTTAGACAGTCGGTACACTGAAGCTTTCTTT,CASSLDSRYTEAFF
15,TRBD2,TRBV4-2,many,TRBJ2-1,TGTGCCAGCAGCCTGGGACTAGCGGTGAACAATGAGCAGTTCTTC,CASSLGLAVNNEQFF
13,NA,TRBV14,few,TRBJ2-2,TGTGCCAGCAGCCAGGAGAACACCGGGGAGCTGTTTTTT,CASSQENTGELFF
15,TRBD2,TRBV13,NA,TRBJ2-7,TGTGCCAGCAGCCACACGGGACTAGCGGGAGACGAGCAGTACTTC,CASSHTGLAGDEQYF
15,NA,TRBV6-1,NA,TRBJ2-5,TGTGCCAGCAGTGCAAGGGGGGACTTATTGAGGACCCAGTACTTC,CASSARGDLLRTQYF
19,TRBD2,TRBV28,NA,TRBJ2-2,TGTGCCAGCAGCCCACCTAAGGGACTAGCGGGAGACGACGCCGGGGAGCTGTTTTTT,CASSPPKGLAGDDAGELFF
18,NA,TRBV5-5,NA,TRBJ1-5,TGTGCCAGGAGCTTGGCGGCCAGGGGTGGATATAGCAATCAGCCCCAGCATTTT,CARSLAARGGYSNQPQHF
14,NA,TRBV29-1,NA,TRBJ2-3,TGCAGCGTTTTCGGGACACCTTCGACAGACACGCAGTGTTTT,CSVFGTPSTDTQCF
13,NA,TRBV7-9,NA,TRBJ2-3,TGTGCCAGCAGCTGGGCCGGTTCAGATACGCAGTATTTT,CASSWAGSDTQYF
13,NA,TRBV28,NA,TRBJ2-1,TGTGCCAGCAGTTTATTCCGGGTTAATGAGCAGCTCTTC,CASSLFRVNEQLF
16,NA,TRBV28,NA,TRBJ2-5,TGTGCCAGCAGTTTACCTGTAGGGTTGGGGCAAGAGACCCAGTACTTC,CASSLPVGLGQETQYF
14,TRBD2,TRBV29-1,NA,TRBJ2-1,TGCAGCGTTGCAGGGACTAGCGGGAAGTATGAGGGGTTCTTC,CSVAGTSGKYEGFF
15,NA,TRBV4-1,once,TRBJ2-7,TGCGCCAGCAGCCAAGGGGACCGCGAGAGGGCCGAGCAGTACTTC,CASSQGDRERAEQYF
17,TRBD2,TRBV11-2,NA,TRBJ2-2,TGTGCCAGCACCTCATGGACGTGGGCGGGAGGTGCCCGGGACCTGTTTTTT,CASTSWTWAGGARDLFF
13,TRBD2,TRBV10-3,many,TRBJ2-5,TGTGCCATCACAGCGGGGGCGGGAGAGACCCAGTACTTC,CAITAGAGETQYF
16,TRBD2,TRBV7-3,NA,TRBJ2-1,TGTGCCAGCAGCACCCGGGGACTAGCGGGCTCGAATGAGCAGTTCTTC,CASSTRGLAGSNEQFF
14,NA,TRBV21-1,NA,TRBJ1-1,TGTGGCAGCAGCAAAGGGACAGGGGGCACTGAAGCTTTCTTT,CGSSKGTGGTEAFF
12,TRBD1,TRBV29-1,NA,TRBJ1-5,TGCAGCGTTCAGACAGGGGATCAGCCTCAGCATTTT,CSVQTGDQPQHF
15,NA,TRBV11-2,NA,TRBJ2-1,TGTGCCAGCAGCTTAGAAACCAGTCTATACAATGATCAGTTCTTC,CASSLETSLYNDQFF
13,NA,TRBV10-3,NA,TRBJ2-6,TGTGCCATCGGGTACTCTGGGGCCAACGTCCTGACTTTC,CAIGYSGANVLTF
16,NA,TRBV6-5,many,TRBJ2-1,TGTGCCAGCAGCCGGGCCCACGGCCCCCCCTACAATGAGCAGTTCTTC,CASSRAHGPPYNEQFF
18,TRBD1,TRBV11-2,NA,TRBJ1-2,TGTGCCAGCAGTTCACAAACCCCAGGGGGCCGACTTAACTATGGCTACACCTTC,CASSSQTPGGRLNYGYTF
15,TRBD1,TRBV12-3/TRBV12-4,NA,TRBJ2-5,TGTGCCAGCAGTACGCCCGGACAGGTCCAAGAGACCCAGTACTTC,CASSTPGQVQETQYF
17,NA,TRBV7-9,NA,TRBJ2-5,TGTGCCAGCAGCCTCGACTTCGGGGGGCAAGGGGTGGAGACCCAGTACTTC,CASSLDFGGQGVETQYF
15,NA,TRBV11-2,many,TRBJ2-1,TGTGCCAGCAGCTTAGTCCTGAGCTCCTACAATGAGCAGTTCTTC,CASSLVLSSYNEQFF
14,NA,TRBV5-4,NA,TRBJ2-6,TGTGCCAGCAGCCCGCATGCTGGGGCCAACGTCCTGACTTTC,CASSPHAGANVLTF